These T cell receptor beta chains were read from a single sample in a study of T cells after somatic rescue of genetic block. Produced via immunoSEQ multiplex PCR; TCRdb's table is partial and in-frame only. The sample has some 68,000 clones; more than 75% are singletons. Specimen: peripheral blood mononuclear cells (PBMCs). Receptor source: a young man. Each CDR3 is given with its conserved first and last residue. The D gene is left open where the match is weak. Only some rows state a clone size, as once, few, many or a class for expanded clones.

V gene: TRBV7-9
J gene: TRBJ2-7
clone size: -
D gene: TRBD1
CDR3 DNA: TGTGCCAGCAGCCTCGACAGGGTTTTTTCCTACGAGCAGTACTTC
CDR3 protein: CASSLDRVFSYEQYF

V gene: TRBV5-6
J gene: TRBJ2-5
clone size: -
D gene: TRBD2
CDR3 DNA: TGTGCCAGCAGAACTAGCGGGGGGTCCCAAGAGACCCAGTACTTC
CDR3 protein: CASRTSGGSQETQYF

V gene: TRBV28
J gene: TRBJ1-2
clone size: -
D gene: -
CDR3 DNA: TGTGCCAGCAGTTCTCCAGACCTCTATGGCTACACCTTC
CDR3 protein: CASSSPDLYGYTF

V gene: TRBV9
J gene: TRBJ2-5
clone size: -
D gene: TRBD2
CDR3 DNA: TGTGCCAGCAGCGCGGGACTAGCGGGGGGGAAGGAGACCCAGTACTTC
CDR3 protein: CASSAGLAGGKETQYF

V gene: TRBV2
J gene: TRBJ2-2
clone size: -
D gene: TRBD2
CDR3 DNA: TGTGCCAGCAGTGGCCTAGCGGGAGGGTCCGGGGAGCTGTTTTTT
CDR3 protein: CASSGLAGGSGELFF

V gene: TRBV18
J gene: TRBJ2-3
clone size: -
D gene: -
CDR3 DNA: TGTGCCAGCTCACCGCGCCCCGGAAGAGCGGGTGATACGCAGTATTTT
CDR3 protein: CASSPRPGRAGDTQYF

V gene: TRBV5-1
J gene: TRBJ2-2
clone size: -
D gene: TRBD2
CDR3 DNA: TGCGCCAGCAGCTTGGTCGCGGGAGCCGGGGAGCTGTTTTTT
CDR3 protein: CASSLVAGAGELFF

V gene: TRBV30
J gene: TRBJ2-1
clone size: -
D gene: TRBD2
CDR3 DNA: TGTGCCTGGAGTGTAGGGCTAGCGGGGCTGAACGAGCAGTTCTTC
CDR3 protein: CAWSVGLAGLNEQFF

V gene: TRBV10-2
J gene: TRBJ2-7
clone size: once
D gene: TRBD2
CDR3 DNA: TGCGCCAGCAGTGAGTCTCGGTGGGGGGGAGAGGATTACGAGCAGTACTTC
CDR3 protein: CASSESRWGGEDYEQYF

V gene: TRBV7-2
J gene: TRBJ1-1
clone size: -
D gene: -
CDR3 DNA: TGTGCCAGCAGCCTACTGGGGGGCGCAATCACTGAAGCTTTCTTT
CDR3 protein: CASSLLGGAITEAFF

V gene: TRBV19
J gene: TRBJ2-7
clone size: -
D gene: -
CDR3 DNA: TGTGCCAGTAGTTCCGTGGAAGGGCTCACCTACGAGCAGTACTTC
CDR3 protein: CASSSVEGLTYEQYF

V gene: TRBV27
J gene: TRBJ2-5
clone size: -
D gene: -
CDR3 DNA: TGTGCCAGCATTCGGACTCTTGATGGGACCCAGTACTTC
CDR3 protein: CASIRTLDGTQYF

V gene: TRBV5-1
J gene: TRBJ2-5
clone size: once
D gene: -
CDR3 DNA: TGCGCCAGCAGCCCGGACAGCCAAGAGACCCAGTACTTC
CDR3 protein: CASSPDSQETQYF

V gene: TRBV5-6
J gene: TRBJ2-5
clone size: -
D gene: -
CDR3 DNA: TGTGCCAGCAGCTTCTCCGAGACCCAGTACTTC
CDR3 protein: CASSFSETQYF

V gene: TRBV19
J gene: TRBJ2-7
clone size: -
D gene: -
CDR3 DNA: TGTGCCAGTAGTATCTTTCCGGACAGCGTCGGCCCCTACGAGCAGTACTTC
CDR3 protein: CASSIFPDSVGPYEQYF

V gene: TRBV5-5
J gene: TRBJ2-5
clone size: -
D gene: TRBD1
CDR3 DNA: TGTGCCAGCGGCCCGGGACAGGGGACAGAGACCCAGTACTTC
CDR3 protein: CASGPGQGTETQYF

V gene: TRBV7-9
J gene: TRBJ2-6
clone size: -
D gene: TRBD1
CDR3 DNA: TGTGCCAGCGGGGGGACAGGGGACTTTGGGGCCAACGTCCTGACTTTC
CDR3 protein: CASGGTGDFGANVLTF

V gene: TRBV5-1
J gene: TRBJ2-6
clone size: -
D gene: TRBD2
CDR3 DNA: TGCGCCAGCAGCTCGGGGGGAAGCTCTGGGGCCAACGTCCTGACTTTC
CDR3 protein: CASSSGGSSGANVLTF

V gene: TRBV19
J gene: TRBJ1-1
clone size: once
D gene: -
CDR3 DNA: TGTGCCAGTAGTATTGGCAGGGGGAACACTGAAGCTTTCTTT
CDR3 protein: CASSIGRGNTEAFF

V gene: TRBV6-1
J gene: TRBJ2-5
clone size: -
D gene: -
CDR3 DNA: TGTGCCAGCATGGTCCGGGGGGAGACCCAGTACTTC
CDR3 protein: CASMVRGETQYF

V gene: TRBV6-6
J gene: TRBJ2-5
clone size: -
D gene: -
CDR3 DNA: TGTGCCAGCAGTTCGACCCGGGACCGAGAGACCCAGTACTTC
CDR3 protein: CASSSTRDRETQYF

V gene: TRBV7-9
J gene: TRBJ2-3
clone size: -
D gene: TRBD2
CDR3 DNA: TGTGCCAGCAGTTCAAGCGGGACTGTCATTACAGATACGCAGTATTTT
CDR3 protein: CASSSSGTVITDTQYF

V gene: TRBV4-1
J gene: TRBJ1-2
clone size: -
D gene: -
CDR3 DNA: TGCGCCAGCAGCCGAGGGGGGGCCTATGGCTACACCTTC
CDR3 protein: CASSRGGAYGYTF

V gene: TRBV6-5
J gene: TRBJ2-5
clone size: -
D gene: TRBD1
CDR3 DNA: TGTGCCAGCAGTACCTCCGGGACAGGGTGGGAGACCCAGTACTTC
CDR3 protein: CASSTSGTGWETQYF

V gene: TRBV6-5
J gene: TRBJ2-7
clone size: -
D gene: TRBD2
CDR3 DNA: TGTGCCAGCAGTTACTCGAGATGGGGGGGTGGCGAGCAGTACTTC
CDR3 protein: CASSYSRWGGGEQYF

V gene: TRBV5-4
J gene: TRBJ1-1
clone size: -
D gene: -
CDR3 DNA: TGTGCCAGCATTTCGACAGGCTCAACTGAAGCTTTCTTT
CDR3 protein: CASISTGSTEAFF

V gene: TRBV10-1
J gene: TRBJ2-3
clone size: -
D gene: TRBD2
CDR3 DNA: TGCGCCAGCAGCTCTAGCGGGGACCTCGATACGCAGTATTTT
CDR3 protein: CASSSSGDLDTQYF

V gene: TRBV5-1
J gene: TRBJ1-6
clone size: -
D gene: -
CDR3 DNA: TGCGCCAGCAGCTTGGTAGGGCAGTCTAATTCACCCCTCCACTTT
CDR3 protein: CASSLVGQSNSPLHF

V gene: TRBV18
J gene: TRBJ2-5
clone size: -
D gene: -
CDR3 DNA: TGTGCCAGCTCACCGGGTATATCAGAGACCCAGTACTTC
CDR3 protein: CASSPGISETQYF

V gene: TRBV5-1
J gene: TRBJ2-2
clone size: -
D gene: -
CDR3 DNA: TGCGCCAGCAGCTTGGTTGAGACAGGAGCCGGGGAGCTGTTTTTT
CDR3 protein: CASSLVETGAGELFF

V gene: TRBV15
J gene: TRBJ2-5
clone size: few
D gene: TRBD1
CDR3 DNA: TGTGCCACCAGCAGAGAAGTTAGGACAGGGGGCGCAGGGACCCAGTACTTC
CDR3 protein: CATSREVRTGGAGTQYF

V gene: TRBV27
J gene: TRBJ1-2
clone size: -
D gene: TRBD1
CDR3 DNA: TGTGCCAGCAGACGGACAGGGTACCTAGCTAACTATGGCTACACCTTC
CDR3 protein: CASRRTGYLANYGYTF

V gene: TRBV7-9
J gene: TRBJ1-2
clone size: -
D gene: -
CDR3 DNA: TGTGCCAGCAGCTTAGAAGAGGACAACTATGGCTACACCTTC
CDR3 protein: CASSLEEDNYGYTF

V gene: TRBV20-1
J gene: TRBJ2-3
clone size: -
D gene: -
CDR3 DNA: TGCAGTGCTAGAGCCCCAGATACGCAGTATTTT
CDR3 protein: CSARAPDTQYF

V gene: TRBV18
J gene: TRBJ1-2
clone size: -
D gene: -
CDR3 DNA: TGTGCCAGCTCCCTCGTGAGGATTGAAGGCTCCACCTTC
CDR3 protein: CASSLVRIEGSTF

V gene: TRBV27
J gene: TRBJ1-4
clone size: -
D gene: TRBD1
CDR3 DNA: TGTGCCAGCAGTCCTTGGACAGGGGGTGAAAAACTGTTTTTT
CDR3 protein: CASSPWTGGEKLFF

V gene: TRBV25-1
J gene: TRBJ2-1
clone size: -
D gene: TRBD2
CDR3 DNA: TGTGCCAGCAGTCCACTAGCGGGAGTTAACAATGAGCAGTTCTTC
CDR3 protein: CASSPLAGVNNEQFF

V gene: TRBV4-2
J gene: TRBJ2-3
clone size: -
D gene: -
CDR3 DNA: TGTGCCAGCAGCCAAGCGGGGACGGCAGATACGCAGTATTTT
CDR3 protein: CASSQAGTADTQYF

V gene: TRBV5-1
J gene: TRBJ2-1
clone size: once
D gene: TRBD2
CDR3 DNA: TGCGCCAGCAGCTTGCAGTTCAGCGGGAGGGCCAATGAGCAGTTCTTC
CDR3 protein: CASSLQFSGRANEQFF

V gene: TRBV18
J gene: TRBJ2-4
clone size: -
D gene: -
CDR3 DNA: TGTGCCAGCTCACCAGGGGTGGTAAAGGTGGCCAAAAACATTCAGTACTTC
CDR3 protein: CASSPGVVKVAKNIQYF

V gene: TRBV6-5
J gene: TRBJ1-2
clone size: -
D gene: -
CDR3 DNA: TGTGCCAGCAGTTTAGAGGTCAGGGGCTCTGGCTACACCTTC
CDR3 protein: CASSLEVRGSGYTF

V gene: TRBV11-2
J gene: TRBJ2-3
clone size: -
D gene: -
CDR3 DNA: TGTGCCAGCAGCTGGACGCCCCTCCCGGATACGCAGTATTTT
CDR3 protein: CASSWTPLPDTQYF

V gene: TRBV7-9
J gene: TRBJ2-7
clone size: -
D gene: -
CDR3 DNA: TGTGCCAGCAGCCCACTCTCCTACGAGCAGTACTTC
CDR3 protein: CASSPLSYEQYF

V gene: TRBV7-9
J gene: TRBJ2-1
clone size: once
D gene: TRBD1
CDR3 DNA: TGTGCCAGCAGCCCGACAGGGACGGCCTACAATGAGCAGTTCTTC
CDR3 protein: CASSPTGTAYNEQFF

V gene: TRBV2
J gene: TRBJ1-6
clone size: -
D gene: -
CDR3 DNA: TGTGCCAGCAGTGAAGACAGGCCCGGGAATTCACCCCTCCACTTT
CDR3 protein: CASSEDRPGNSPLHF

V gene: TRBV6-5
J gene: TRBJ2-7
clone size: -
D gene: -
CDR3 DNA: TGTGCCAGCAGTTACTCCTGGGGCCCCTCCTACGAGCAGTACTTC
CDR3 protein: CASSYSWGPSYEQYF